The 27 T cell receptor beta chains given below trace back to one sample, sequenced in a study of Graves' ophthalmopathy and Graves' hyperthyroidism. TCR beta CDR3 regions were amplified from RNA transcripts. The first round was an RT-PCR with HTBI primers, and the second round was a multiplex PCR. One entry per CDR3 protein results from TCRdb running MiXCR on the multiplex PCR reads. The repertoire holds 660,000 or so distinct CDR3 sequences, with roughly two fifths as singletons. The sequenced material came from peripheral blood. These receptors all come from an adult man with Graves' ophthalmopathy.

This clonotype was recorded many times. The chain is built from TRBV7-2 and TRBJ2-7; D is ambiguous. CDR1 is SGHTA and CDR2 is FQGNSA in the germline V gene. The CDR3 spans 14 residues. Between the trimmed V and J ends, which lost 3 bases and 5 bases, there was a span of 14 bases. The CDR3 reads CASSFLGSSDEQYF. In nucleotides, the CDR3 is TGTGCCAGCAGCTTTTTAGGCAGCTCGGACGAGCAGTACTTC.

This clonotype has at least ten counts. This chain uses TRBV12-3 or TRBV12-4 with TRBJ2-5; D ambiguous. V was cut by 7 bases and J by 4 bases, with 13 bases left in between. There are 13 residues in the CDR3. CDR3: CASNMMGGETQYF. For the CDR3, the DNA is TGTGCCAGCAACATGATGGGTGGAGAGACCCAGTACTTC.

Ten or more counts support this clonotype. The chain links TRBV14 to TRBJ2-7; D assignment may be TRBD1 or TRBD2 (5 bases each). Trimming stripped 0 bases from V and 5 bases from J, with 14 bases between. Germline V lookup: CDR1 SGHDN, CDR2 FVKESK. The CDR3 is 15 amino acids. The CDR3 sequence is CASSQEEEGTHEQYF. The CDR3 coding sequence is TGTGCCAGCAGCCAAGAGGAAGAGGGGACCCACGAGCAGTACTTC.

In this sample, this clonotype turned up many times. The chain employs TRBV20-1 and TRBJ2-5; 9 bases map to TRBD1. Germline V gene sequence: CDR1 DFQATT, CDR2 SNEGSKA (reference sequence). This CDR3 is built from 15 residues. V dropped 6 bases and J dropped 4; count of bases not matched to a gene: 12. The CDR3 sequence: CSAAPGQGVGETQYF. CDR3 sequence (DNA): TGCAGTGCGGCCCCGGGACAGGGAGTTGGAGAGACCCAGTACTTC.

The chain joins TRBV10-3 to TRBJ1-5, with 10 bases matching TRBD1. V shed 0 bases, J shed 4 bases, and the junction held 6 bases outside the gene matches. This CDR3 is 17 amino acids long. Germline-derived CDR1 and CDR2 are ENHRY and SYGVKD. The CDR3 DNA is TGTGCCATCAGTGAGTCCCTCGGGACAGGGGTGAATCAGCCCCAGCATTTT. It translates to CAISESLGTGVNQPQHF.

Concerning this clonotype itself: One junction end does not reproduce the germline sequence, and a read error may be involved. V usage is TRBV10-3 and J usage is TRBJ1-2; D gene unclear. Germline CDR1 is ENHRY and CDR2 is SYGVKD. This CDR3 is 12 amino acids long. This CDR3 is CASSYWNNGYTF. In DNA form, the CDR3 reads TGTGCCAGCAGTTACTGGAATAATGGCTACACCTTC.

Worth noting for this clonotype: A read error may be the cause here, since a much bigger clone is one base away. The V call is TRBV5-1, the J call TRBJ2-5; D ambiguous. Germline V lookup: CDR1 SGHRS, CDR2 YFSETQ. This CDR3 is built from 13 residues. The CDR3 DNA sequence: TGCGCCAGCAGCTTGTGGCTCGAAGAGACCCGGTACTTC. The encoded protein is CASSLWLEETRYF.

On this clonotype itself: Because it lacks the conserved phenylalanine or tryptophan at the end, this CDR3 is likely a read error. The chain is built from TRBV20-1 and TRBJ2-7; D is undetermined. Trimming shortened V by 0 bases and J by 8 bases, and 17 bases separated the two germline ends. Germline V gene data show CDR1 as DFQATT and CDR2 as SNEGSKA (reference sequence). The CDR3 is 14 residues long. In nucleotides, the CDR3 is TGCAGTGCTAGAGATAATGGAAGTGGGTATAAGCAGTACTGC. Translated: CSARDNGSGYKQYC.

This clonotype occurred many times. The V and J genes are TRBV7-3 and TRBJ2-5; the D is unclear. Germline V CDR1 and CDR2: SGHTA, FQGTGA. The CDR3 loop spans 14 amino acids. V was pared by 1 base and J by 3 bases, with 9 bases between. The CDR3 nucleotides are TGTGCCAGCAGCTTAAAGGGAAGGGAAGAGACCCAGTACTTC. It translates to CASSLKGREETQYF.

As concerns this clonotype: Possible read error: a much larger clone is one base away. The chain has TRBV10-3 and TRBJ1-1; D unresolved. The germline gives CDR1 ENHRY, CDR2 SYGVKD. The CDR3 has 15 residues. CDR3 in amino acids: CASRLGSRLNTEALF. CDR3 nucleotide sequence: TGTGCCAGCAGGCTTGGGAGTCGGCTGAACACTGAAGCTTTGTTT.

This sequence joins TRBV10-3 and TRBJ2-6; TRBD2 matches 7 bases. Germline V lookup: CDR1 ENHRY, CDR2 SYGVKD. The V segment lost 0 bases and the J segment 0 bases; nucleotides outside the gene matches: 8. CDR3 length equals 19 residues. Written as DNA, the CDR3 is TGTGCCATCAGTGAGTCGATGGTGGGGGGGAGCTCTGGGGCCAACGTCCTGACTTTC. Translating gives CAISESMVGGSSGANVLTF.

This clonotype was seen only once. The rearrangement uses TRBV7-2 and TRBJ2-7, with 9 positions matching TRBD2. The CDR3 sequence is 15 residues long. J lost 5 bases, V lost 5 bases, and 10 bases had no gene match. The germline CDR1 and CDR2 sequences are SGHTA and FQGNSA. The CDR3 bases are TGTGCCAGCAGCAGCCACCTAGCGGGGTCGAACGAGCAGTACTTC. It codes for CASSSHLAGSNEQYF.

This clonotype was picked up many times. The CDR3 DNA is TGTGCCACCAGTGACGGGACACTGCCCCCGAACACCGGGGAGCTGTTTTTT. Amino acid sequence: CATSDGTLPPNTGELFF. The chain is built from TRBV24-1 and TRBJ2-2; D is perhaps TRBD1 (6 bases). Trimming left V 4 bases short and J 0 bases short, with 14 bases between. The CDR3 covers 17 residues. The germline V gene has CDR1 KGHDR and CDR2 SFDVKD.

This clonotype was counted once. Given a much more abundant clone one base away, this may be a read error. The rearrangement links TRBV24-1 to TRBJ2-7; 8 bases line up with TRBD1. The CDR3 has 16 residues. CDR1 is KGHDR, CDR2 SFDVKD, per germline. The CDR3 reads CASSDSRDRNPHEQYF. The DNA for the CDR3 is TGTGCCAGCAGTGATTCCCGGGACAGGAATCCCCACGAGCAGTACTTC.

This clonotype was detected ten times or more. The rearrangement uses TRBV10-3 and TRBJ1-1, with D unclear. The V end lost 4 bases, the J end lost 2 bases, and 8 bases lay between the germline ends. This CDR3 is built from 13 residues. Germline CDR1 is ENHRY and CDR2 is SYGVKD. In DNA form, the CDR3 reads TGTGCCATCAGTGGGCGGTTTAACACTGAAGCTTTCTTT. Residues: CAISGRFNTEAFF.

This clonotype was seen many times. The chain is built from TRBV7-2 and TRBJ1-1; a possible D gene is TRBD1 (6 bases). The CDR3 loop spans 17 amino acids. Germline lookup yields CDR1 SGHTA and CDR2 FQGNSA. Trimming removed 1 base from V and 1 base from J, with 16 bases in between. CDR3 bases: TGTGCCAGCAGCTTAGAGTGGGGTTGGGGGCAGAACACTGAAGCTTTCTTT. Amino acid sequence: CASSLEWGWGQNTEAFF.

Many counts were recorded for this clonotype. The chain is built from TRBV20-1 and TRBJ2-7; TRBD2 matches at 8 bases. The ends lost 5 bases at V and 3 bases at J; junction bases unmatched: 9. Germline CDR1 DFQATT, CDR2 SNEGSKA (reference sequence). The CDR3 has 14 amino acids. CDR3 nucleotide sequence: TGCAGTGCTGGTTCCGGGACTAGTCACTACGAGCAGTACTTC. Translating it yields CSAGSGTSHYEQYF.

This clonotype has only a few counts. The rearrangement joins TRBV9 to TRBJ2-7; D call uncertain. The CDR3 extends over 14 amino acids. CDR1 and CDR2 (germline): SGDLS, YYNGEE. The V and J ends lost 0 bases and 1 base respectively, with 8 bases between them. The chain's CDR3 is CASSVDWRSYEQYF. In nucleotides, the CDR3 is TGTGCCAGCAGCGTAGATTGGCGGTCCTACGAGCAGTACTTC.

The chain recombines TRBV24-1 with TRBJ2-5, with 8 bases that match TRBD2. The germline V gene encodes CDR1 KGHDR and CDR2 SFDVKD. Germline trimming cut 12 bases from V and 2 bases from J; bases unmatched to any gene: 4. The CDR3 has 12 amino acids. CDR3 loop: CAPAGEQETQYF. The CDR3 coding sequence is TGTGCCCCAGCGGGGGAACAAGAGACCCAGTACTTC.

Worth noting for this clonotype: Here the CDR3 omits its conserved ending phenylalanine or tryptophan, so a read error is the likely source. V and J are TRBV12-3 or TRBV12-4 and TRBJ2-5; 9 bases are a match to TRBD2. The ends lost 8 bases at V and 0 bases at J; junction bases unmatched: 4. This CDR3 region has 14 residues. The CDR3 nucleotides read TGTGCCAGCTCACGCGGGGGGGACCAAGAGACCCAGTACCTC. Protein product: CASSRGGDQETQYL.

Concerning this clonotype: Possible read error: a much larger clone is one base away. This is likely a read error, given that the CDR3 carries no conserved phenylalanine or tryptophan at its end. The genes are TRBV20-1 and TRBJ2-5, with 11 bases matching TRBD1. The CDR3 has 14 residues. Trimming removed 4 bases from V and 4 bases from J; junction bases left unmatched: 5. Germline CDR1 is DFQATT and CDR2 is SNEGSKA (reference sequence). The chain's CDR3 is CSAIGTGGAETQYC. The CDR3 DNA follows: TGCAGTGCTATCGGGACAGGGGGAGCAGAGACCCAGTACTGC.

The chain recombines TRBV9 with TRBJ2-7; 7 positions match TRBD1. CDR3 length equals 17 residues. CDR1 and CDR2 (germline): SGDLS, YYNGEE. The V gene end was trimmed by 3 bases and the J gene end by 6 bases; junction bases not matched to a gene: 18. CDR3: CASSGTGAGAFEREQYF. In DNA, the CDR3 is TGTGCCAGCAGCGGAACAGGGGCTGGGGCTTTTGAGCGCGAGCAGTACTTC.

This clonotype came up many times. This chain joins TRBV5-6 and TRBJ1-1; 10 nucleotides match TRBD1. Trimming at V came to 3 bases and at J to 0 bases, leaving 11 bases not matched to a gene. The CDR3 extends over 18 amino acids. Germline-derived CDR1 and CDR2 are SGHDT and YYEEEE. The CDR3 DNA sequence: TGTGCCAGCAGCTCCGGGACAGGGGCCCTGGGCCTGAACACTGAAGCTTTCTTT. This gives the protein CASSSGTGALGLNTEAFF.

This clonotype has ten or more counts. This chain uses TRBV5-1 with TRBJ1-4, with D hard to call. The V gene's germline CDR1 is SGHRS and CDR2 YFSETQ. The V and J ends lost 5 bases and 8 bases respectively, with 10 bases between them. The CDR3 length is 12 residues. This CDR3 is CASSGLGEKLFF. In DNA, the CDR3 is TGCGCCAGCAGTGGGCTCGGGGAAAAACTGTTTTTT.

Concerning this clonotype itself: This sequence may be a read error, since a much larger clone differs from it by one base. The CDR3 bases are TGCAGTGCTAGAGTGGGGGGGTACGCTGAAGCTTTCTTT. Translated: CSARVGGYAEAFF. The chain links TRBV20-1 to TRBJ1-1; a possible D gene is TRBD1 (5 bases). The CDR3 is made up of 13 amino acids. Looked up from germline, CDR1 is DFQATT and CDR2 is SNEGSKA (reference sequence). Trimming removed 1 base at V and 6 bases at J, with 12 bases between.

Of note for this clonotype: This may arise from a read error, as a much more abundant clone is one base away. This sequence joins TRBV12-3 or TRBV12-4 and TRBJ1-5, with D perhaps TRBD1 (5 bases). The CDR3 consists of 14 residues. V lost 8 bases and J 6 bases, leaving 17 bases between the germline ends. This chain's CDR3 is CASGPGPGFQPQHF. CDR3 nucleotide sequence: TGTGCCAGCGGCCCAGGGCCCGGATTTCAGCCCCAGCATTTT.

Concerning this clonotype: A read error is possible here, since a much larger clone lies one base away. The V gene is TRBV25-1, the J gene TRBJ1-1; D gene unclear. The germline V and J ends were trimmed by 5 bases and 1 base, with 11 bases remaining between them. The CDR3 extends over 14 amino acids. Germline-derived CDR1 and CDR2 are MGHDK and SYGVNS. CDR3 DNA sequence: TGTGCCAGCAGTTTCGAGGCAGAGAACACTGAAGCTTTCTTT. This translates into CASSFEAENTEAFF.